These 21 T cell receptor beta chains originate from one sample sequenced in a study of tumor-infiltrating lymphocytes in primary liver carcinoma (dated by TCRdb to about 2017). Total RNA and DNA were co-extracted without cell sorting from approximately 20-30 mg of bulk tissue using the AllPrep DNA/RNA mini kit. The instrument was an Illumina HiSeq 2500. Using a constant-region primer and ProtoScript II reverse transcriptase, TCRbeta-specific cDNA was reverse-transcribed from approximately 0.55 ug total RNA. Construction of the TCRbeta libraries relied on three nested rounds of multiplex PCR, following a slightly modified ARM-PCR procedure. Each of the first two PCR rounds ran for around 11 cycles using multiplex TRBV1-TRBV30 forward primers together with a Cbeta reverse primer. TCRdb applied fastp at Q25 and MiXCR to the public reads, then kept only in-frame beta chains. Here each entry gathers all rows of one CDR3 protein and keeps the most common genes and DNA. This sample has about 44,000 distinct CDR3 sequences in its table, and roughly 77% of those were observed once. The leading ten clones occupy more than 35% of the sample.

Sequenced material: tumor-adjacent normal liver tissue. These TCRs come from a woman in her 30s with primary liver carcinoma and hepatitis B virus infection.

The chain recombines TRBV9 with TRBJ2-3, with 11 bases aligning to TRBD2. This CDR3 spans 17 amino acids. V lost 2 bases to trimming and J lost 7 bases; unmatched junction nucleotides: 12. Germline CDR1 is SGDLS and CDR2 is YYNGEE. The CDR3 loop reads CASSVPTSGGPRNTQYF. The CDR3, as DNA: TGTGCCAGCAGCGTTCCAACTAGCGGGGGACCCCGAAATACGCAGTATTTT.

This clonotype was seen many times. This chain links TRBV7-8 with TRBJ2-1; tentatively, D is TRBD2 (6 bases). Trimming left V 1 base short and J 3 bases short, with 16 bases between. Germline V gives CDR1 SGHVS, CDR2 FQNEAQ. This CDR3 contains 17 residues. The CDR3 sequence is CASSLVLDYRYYNEQFF. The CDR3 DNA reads TGTGCCAGCAGCTTAGTTCTGGACTACCGGTACTACAATGAGCAGTTCTTC.

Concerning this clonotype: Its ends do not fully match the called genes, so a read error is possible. CDR3 sequence reads: CASSFGVGYKHYF. CDR3 coding DNA: TGTGCCAGCAGCTTCGGGGTAGGGTACAAGCACTACTTC. This chain uses TRBV7-8 with TRBJ2-7, with D possibly being TRBD2 (5 bases). From germline, CDR1 is SGHVS and CDR2 FQNEAQ. There are 13 residues in the CDR3.

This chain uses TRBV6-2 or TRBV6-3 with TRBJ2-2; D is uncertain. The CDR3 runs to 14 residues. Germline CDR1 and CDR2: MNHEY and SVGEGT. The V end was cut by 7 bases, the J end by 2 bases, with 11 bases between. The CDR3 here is CASNLDGNTGELFF. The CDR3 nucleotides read TGTGCCAGCAATCTTGACGGAAACACCGGGGAGCTGTTTTTT.

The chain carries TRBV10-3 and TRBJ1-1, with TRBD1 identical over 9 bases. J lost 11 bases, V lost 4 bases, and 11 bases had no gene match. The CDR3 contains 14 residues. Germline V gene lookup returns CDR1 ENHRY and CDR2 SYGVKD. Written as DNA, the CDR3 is TGTGCCATCAGTGGGGACAGGGTGAGCATTGAGGCTTTCTTT. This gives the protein CAISGDRVSIEAFF.

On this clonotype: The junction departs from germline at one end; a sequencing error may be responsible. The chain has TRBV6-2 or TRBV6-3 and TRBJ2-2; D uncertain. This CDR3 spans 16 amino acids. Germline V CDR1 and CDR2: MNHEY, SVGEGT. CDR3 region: CASSYLTHANTWELFF. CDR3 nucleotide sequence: TGTGCCAGCAGTTACCTTACGCATGCGAACACCTGGGAGCTGTTTTTT.

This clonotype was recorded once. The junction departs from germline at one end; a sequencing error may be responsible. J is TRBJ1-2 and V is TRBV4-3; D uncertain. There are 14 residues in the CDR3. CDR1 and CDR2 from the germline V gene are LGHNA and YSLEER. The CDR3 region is CTSNAELEIYGYTF. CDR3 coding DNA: TGCACCAGCAACGCTGAGCTGGAGATCTATGGCTACACCTTC.

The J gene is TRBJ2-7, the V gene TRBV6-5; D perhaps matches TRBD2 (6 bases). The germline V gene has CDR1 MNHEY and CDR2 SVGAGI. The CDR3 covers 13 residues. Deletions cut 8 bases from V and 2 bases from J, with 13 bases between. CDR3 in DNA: TGTGCCAGCTACGGGGGAGTACCCTACGAGCAGTACTTC. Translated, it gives CASYGGVPYEQYF.

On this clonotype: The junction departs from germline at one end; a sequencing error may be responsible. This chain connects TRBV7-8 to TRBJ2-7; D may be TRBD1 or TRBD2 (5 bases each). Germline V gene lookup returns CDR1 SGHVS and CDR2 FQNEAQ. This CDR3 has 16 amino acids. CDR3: CASSASRGLALYGHYF. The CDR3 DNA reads TGCGCCAGCAGCGCCTCCCGGGGCCTCGCCCTCTACGGGCATTACTTC.

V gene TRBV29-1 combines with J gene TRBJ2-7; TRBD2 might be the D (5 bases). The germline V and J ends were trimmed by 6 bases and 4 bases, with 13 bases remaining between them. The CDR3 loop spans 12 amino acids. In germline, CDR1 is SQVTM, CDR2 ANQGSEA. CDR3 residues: CSVQERGYEQYF. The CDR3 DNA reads TGCAGCGTGCAGGAGAGAGGGTACGAGCAGTACTTC.

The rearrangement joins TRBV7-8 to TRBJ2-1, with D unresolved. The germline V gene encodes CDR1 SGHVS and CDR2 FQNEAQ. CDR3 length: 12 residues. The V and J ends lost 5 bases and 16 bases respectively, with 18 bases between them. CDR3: CASSIGLYERFF. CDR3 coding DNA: TGTGCCAGCAGCATAGGGCTGTATGAGCGATTCTTC. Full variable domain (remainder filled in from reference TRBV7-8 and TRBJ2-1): GAGVSQSPRYKVAKRGQDVALRCDPISGHVSLFWYQQALGQGPEFLTYFQNEAQLDKSGLPSDRFFAERPEGSVSTLKIQRTQQEDSAVYLCASSIGLYERFFGPGTRLTVL.

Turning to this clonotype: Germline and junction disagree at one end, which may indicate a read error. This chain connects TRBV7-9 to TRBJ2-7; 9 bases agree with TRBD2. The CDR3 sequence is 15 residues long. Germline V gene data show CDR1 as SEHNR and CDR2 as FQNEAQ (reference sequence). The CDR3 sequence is CASSRGLAAPYEHYF. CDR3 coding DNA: TGTGCCAGTAGCCGGGGACTAGCCGCACCTTACGAGCATTACTTC.

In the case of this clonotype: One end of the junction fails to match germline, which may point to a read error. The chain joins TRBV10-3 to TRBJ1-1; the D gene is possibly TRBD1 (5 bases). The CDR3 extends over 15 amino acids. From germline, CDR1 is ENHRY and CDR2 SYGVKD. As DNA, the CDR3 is TGTGCCATCAGTCTTACTCCAGGGAGGGGTACTGAAGCTCTCTTT. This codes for CAISLTPGRGTEALF.

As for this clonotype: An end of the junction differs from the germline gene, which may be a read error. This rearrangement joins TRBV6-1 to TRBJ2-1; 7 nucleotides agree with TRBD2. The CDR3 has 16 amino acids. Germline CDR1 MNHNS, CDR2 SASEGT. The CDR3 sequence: CASSEAGGYGYDEPFF. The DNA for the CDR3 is TGTGCCAGCAGTGAAGCGGGGGGGTATGGGTACGATGAGCCGTTCTTC.

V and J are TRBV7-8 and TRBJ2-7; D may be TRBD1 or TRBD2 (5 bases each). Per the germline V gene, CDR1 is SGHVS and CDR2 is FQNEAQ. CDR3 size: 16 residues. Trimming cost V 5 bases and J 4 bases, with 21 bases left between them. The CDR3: CASSAPRDLALYEQYF. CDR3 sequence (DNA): TGTGCCAGCAGCGCTCCCCGGGACCTCGCCCTTTACGAGCAGTACTTC.

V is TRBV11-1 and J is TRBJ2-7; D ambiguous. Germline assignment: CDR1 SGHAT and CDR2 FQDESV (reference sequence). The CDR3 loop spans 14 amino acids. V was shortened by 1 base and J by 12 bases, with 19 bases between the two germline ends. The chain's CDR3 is CASSLVTGIYERYF. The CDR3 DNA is TGTGCCAGCAGCTTAGTTACTGGGATCTACGAACGGTACTTC. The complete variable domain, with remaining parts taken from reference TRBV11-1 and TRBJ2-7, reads EAEVAQSPRYKITEKSQAVAFWCDPISGHATLYWYRQILGQGPELLVQFQDESVVDDSQLPKDRFSAERLKGVDSTLKIQPAELGDSAMYLCASSLVTGIYERYFGPGTRLTVT.

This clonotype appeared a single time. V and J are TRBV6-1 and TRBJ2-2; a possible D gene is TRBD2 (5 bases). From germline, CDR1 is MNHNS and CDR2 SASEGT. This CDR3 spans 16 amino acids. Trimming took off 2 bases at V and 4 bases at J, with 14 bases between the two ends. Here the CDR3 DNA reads TGTGCCAGCAGTGAATGCAGAGGGTTAAGCACCGGGGAGCTGTTTTTT. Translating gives CASSECRGLSTGELFF.

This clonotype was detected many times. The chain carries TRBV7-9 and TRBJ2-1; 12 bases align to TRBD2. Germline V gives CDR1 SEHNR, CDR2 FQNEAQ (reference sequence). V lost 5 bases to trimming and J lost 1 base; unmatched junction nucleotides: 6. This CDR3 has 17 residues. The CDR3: CASSPGLAGRSYNEQFF. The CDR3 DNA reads TGTGCCAGCAGCCCAGGACTAGCGGGAAGGTCCTACAATGAGCAGTTCTTC.

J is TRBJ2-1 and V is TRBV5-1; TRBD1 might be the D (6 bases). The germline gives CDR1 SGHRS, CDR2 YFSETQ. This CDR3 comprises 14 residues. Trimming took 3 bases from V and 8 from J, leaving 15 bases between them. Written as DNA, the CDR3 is TGCGCCAGCAGCTACAGGGTTAGGGTTCATGAGCAGTTCTTC. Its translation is CASSYRVRVHEQFF.

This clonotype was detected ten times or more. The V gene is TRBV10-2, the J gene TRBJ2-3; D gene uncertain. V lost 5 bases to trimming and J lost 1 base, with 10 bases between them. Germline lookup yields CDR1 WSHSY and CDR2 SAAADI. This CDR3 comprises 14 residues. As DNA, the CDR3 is TGCGCCAGCAGTAATAGCCAAGGCACAGATACGCAGTATTTT. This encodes CASSNSQGTDTQYF.

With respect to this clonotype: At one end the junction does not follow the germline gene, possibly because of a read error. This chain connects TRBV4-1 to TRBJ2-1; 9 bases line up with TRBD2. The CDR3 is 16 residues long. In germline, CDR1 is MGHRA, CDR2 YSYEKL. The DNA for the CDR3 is TGCGCCAGCAGCCAAGTGCTCGAGACTAGCGGCAATGAGCAGTTATTC. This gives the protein CASSQVLETSGNEQLF.